The text below deals with one T cell receptor beta chain. The target antigen is unknown. UMIs were attached via template switching, each with a 6-nucleotide sample barcode. With the 5' RACE reads reprocessed, TCRdb shows one record per CDR3 protein and no DNA. This repertoire comprises approximately 210,000 distinct CDR3 sequences; its ten largest clones make up around 7.6%. The CDR3 sequence is 17 residues long. Germline V lookup: CDR1 SGDLS, CDR2 YYNGEE. These data come from a study of monozygotic twins with inflammatory bowel disease. General study results and limits: Patient repertoires may carry noise from differing immunosuppressive treatments. Repertoire similarity did not differ between concordant and discordant twins, possibly owing to limited power.

The source material was blood. V gene TRBV9 combines with J gene TRBJ2-1; TCRdb proposes TRBD1, but this gene call is untestable without DNA. The receptor was derived from a human donor with ulcerative colitis or Crohn's disease, or a healthy co-twin of an affected twin (not recorded which). The chain's CDR3 is CASSLGGGAGPYNEQFF.